One and the same sample provided the 20 T cell receptor beta chains below, sequenced in a study of blood T cell repertoires in COVID-19. TCRdb's table, derived via immunoSEQ multiplex PCR, lists solely in-frame clones and lacks some. There are hundreds of thousands of clones in the sample; 80% to 90% occur only once, and around 1% lies in the top ten. The sequencing input was PBMCs or T cells enriched from blood (not recorded which). These receptors were taken from a man in his late teens or twenties who had recovered from COVID-19.

The chain is built from TRBV6-2 or TRBV6-3 and TRBJ2-7, with 8 bases fitting TRBD2. The CDR3 is 13 residues long. V shed 5 bases and J 6 bases; nucleotides not matched to a gene: 6. Per germline, CDR1 MNHEY and CDR2 SVGEGT. DNA of the CDR3: TGTGCCAGCAGTCCAGCGGGAGTGGGCGAGCAGTACTTC. This translates into CASSPAGVGEQYF.

The CDR3 reads CASRTGFLGYTF. CDR3 coding DNA: TGTGCCAGCAGGACAGGGTTTCTTGGCTACACCTTC. The gene calls are TRBV28 and TRBJ1-2; TRBD1 aligns across 7 bases. The CDR3 extends over 12 amino acids. The germline V gene has CDR1 MDHEN and CDR2 SYDVKM. The junction had 5 bases not matched to a gene; V was cut back by 6 bases and J by 7 bases.

The chain uses TRBV9 and TRBJ2-3, with 10 positions matching TRBD1. The V gene's germline CDR1 is SGDLS and CDR2 YYNGEE. This CDR3 has 15 amino acids. V was pared by 4 bases and J by 6 bases, with 8 bases of the junction left unmatched. The CDR3 is CASSLGDRGLDTQYF. DNA for the CDR3: TGTGCCAGCAGCCTAGGGGACAGGGGTCTGGATACGCAGTATTTT.

The gene calls are TRBV28 and TRBJ1-2; no clear D. This CDR3 comprises 12 residues. V was trimmed by 1 base and J by 4 bases, leaving 4 bases between them. Per germline, CDR1 MDHEN and CDR2 SYDVKM. The CDR3 region has the DNA TGTGCCAGCAGTTTATTGAGCTATGGCTACACCTTC. It is translated as CASSLLSYGYTF.

The V gene is TRBV3-1 (or the pseudogene TRBV3-2), the J gene TRBJ1-2; TRBD1 matches at 9 bases. Germline CDR1 reads LGHDT; CDR2 reads YNNKEL (reference sequence). This CDR3 spans 14 amino acids. With V trimmed by 5 bases and J by 2 bases, 3 bases remained unmatched. The CDR3 DNA reads TGTGCCAGCAGCTCGGGACAGGGCAACTATGGCTACACCTTC. Translation gives CASSSGQGNYGYTF.

V usage is TRBV10-3 and J usage is TRBJ1-1; D possibly corresponds to TRBD1 (6 bases). This CDR3 has 13 residues. The V gene's germline CDR1 is ENHRY and CDR2 SYGVKD. Trimming stripped 7 bases from V and 1 base from J, with 10 bases between. This chain's CDR3 is CAIKQGWNTEAFF. In DNA form, the CDR3 reads TGTGCCATCAAACAGGGATGGAACACTGAAGCTTTCTTT.

This sequence joins TRBV19 and TRBJ2-2; 12 bases agree with TRBD1. Germline V gene data show CDR1 as LNHDA and CDR2 as SQIVND (reference sequence). The CDR3 consists of 16 residues. V gave up 5 bases and J gave up 6 bases; unmatched junction bases: 7. CDR3 loop: CASSWGTGGASGELFF. DNA of the CDR3: TGTGCCAGTAGTTGGGGGACAGGGGGCGCCTCCGGGGAGCTGTTTTTT.

The rearrangement links TRBV7-3 to TRBJ2-3, with 7 bases matching TRBD1. The CDR3 is 15 amino acids. The germline V gene encodes CDR1 SGHTA and CDR2 FQGTGA. V dropped 5 bases and J dropped 0; count of bases not matched to a gene: 5. The CDR3 here is CASSLRRGSTDTQYF. CDR3 bases: TGTGCCAGCAGCCTCCGCAGGGGGAGCACAGATACGCAGTATTTT.

The chain uses TRBV5-1 and TRBJ2-2; 7 bases agree with TRBD1. Germline-derived CDR1 and CDR2 are SGHRS and YFSETQ. The CDR3 is 17 amino acids. The V gene end was trimmed by 6 bases and the J gene end by 3 bases; junction bases not matched to a gene: 14. CDR3 coding DNA: TGCGCCAGCACCAGACAGGGAGTGGTTTGGGACACCGGGGAGCTGTTTTTT. Translated: CASTRQGVVWDTGELFF.

The chain employs TRBV2 and TRBJ2-3; a weak D match, TRBD2 (6 bases). The length of the CDR3 is 14 residues. V lost 0 bases to trimming and J lost 6 bases, with 10 bases between them. Germline V gives CDR1 SNHLY, CDR2 FYNNEI. CDR3 sequence (DNA): TGTGCCAGCAGTGAAGCGGCTAGCGTCGATACGCAGTATTTT. This codes for CASSEAASVDTQYF.

This chain links TRBV4-1 with TRBJ2-3; D might be TRBD2 (5 bases). Per germline, CDR1 MGHRA and CDR2 YSYEKL. CDR3 length equals 16 residues. The V end was cut by 3 bases, the J end by 4 bases, with 17 bases between. CDR3 loop: CASSHGELVEADTQYF. The CDR3 bases are TGCGCCAGCAGCCATGGCGAACTAGTGGAGGCAGATACGCAGTATTTT.

The rearrangement uses TRBV4-2 and TRBJ1-4, with D possibly being TRBD1 (6 bases). The CDR3 is made up of 13 amino acids. CDR1 and CDR2 (germline): LGHNA, YNFKEQ. The V end was cut by 5 bases, the J end by 11 bases, with 15 bases between. The CDR3 nucleotides are TGTGCCAGCAGCGACGAGGGGGGGGAGAAACTGTTTTTT. Translating gives CASSDEGGEKLFF.

This clone was seen just once. This chain joins TRBV2 and TRBJ2-1; D remains ambiguous. The CDR3 runs 11 residues. Trimming shortened V by 7 bases and J by 6 bases, and 7 bases separated the two germline ends. The germline gives CDR1 SNHLY, CDR2 FYNNEI. The CDR3 loop reads CASIYSNEQFF. CDR3 in DNA: TGTGCCAGCATCTACTCCAATGAGCAGTTCTTC.

The chain recombines TRBV10-3 with TRBJ1-6; 7 bases line up with TRBD1. Trimming removed 0 bases from V and 8 bases from J; junction bases left unmatched: 1. Germline CDR1 and CDR2: ENHRY and SYGVKD. The CDR3 runs to 14 residues. CDR3 nucleotides: TGTGCCATCAGTGAGTCAGGGGGCGATTCACCCCTCCACTTT. This sequence encodes CAISESGGDSPLHF.

This chain connects TRBV6-1 to TRBJ2-2, with 7 positions matching TRBD2. J was trimmed by 3 bases and V by 2 bases; bases with no gene match: 0. Germline assignment: CDR1 MNHNS and CDR2 SASEGT. The CDR3 has 14 amino acids. CDR3 in DNA: TGTGCCAGCAGTGAACGGGGGGACACCGGGGAGCTGTTTTTT. Translation gives CASSERGDTGELFF.

The gene calls are TRBV9 and TRBJ1-2; D is perhaps TRBD1 (5 bases). Germline V gives CDR1 SGDLS, CDR2 YYNGEE. This CDR3 comprises 15 residues. Trimming pared 4 bases from V and 2 bases from J, leaving 15 bases between. In nucleotides, the CDR3 is TGTGCCAGCAGCCGCCGGGACGGGGGAAACTATGGCTACACCTTC. As protein: CASSRRDGGNYGYTF.

J is TRBJ1-1 and V is TRBV5-5; D not certain. The germline V and J ends were trimmed by 0 bases and 1 base, with 4 bases remaining between them. The CDR3 has 13 residues. Germline assignment: CDR1 SGHKS and CDR2 YYEKEE (reference sequence). The CDR3: CASSLGGNTEAFF. For the CDR3, the DNA is TGTGCCAGCAGCTTGGGAGGGAACACTGAAGCTTTCTTT.

This chain links TRBV3-1 (or the pseudogene TRBV3-2) with TRBJ1-2, with D hard to call. This CDR3 comprises 13 residues. Germline V lookup: CDR1 LGHDT, CDR2 YNNKEL (reference sequence). Trimming left V 4 bases short and J 2 bases short, with 8 bases between. The CDR3 protein is CASSLRANYGYTF. CDR3 DNA: TGTGCCAGCAGCCTGAGGGCCAACTATGGCTACACCTTC.

DNA for the CDR3: TGCAGCTCCTCCGGGGGTGGGAACACTGAAGCTTTCTTT. This sequence encodes CSSSGGGNTEAFF. This chain joins TRBV29-1 and TRBJ1-1; D perhaps matches TRBD1 (5 bases). The CDR3 has 13 residues. V was trimmed by 8 bases and J by 1 base, leaving 14 bases between them. Per germline, CDR1 SQVTM and CDR2 ANQGSEA. Variable domain in full (rest from reference TRBV29-1 and TRBJ1-1): SAVISQKPSRDICQRGTSLTIQCQVDSQVTMMFWYRQQPGQSLTLIATANQGSEATYESGFVIDKFPISRPNLTFSTLTVSNMSPEDSSIYLCSSSGGGNTEAFFGQGTRLTVV.

The rearrangement uses TRBV7-9 and TRBJ2-7, with D perhaps TRBD1 (7 bases). Germline CDR1 and CDR2: SEHNR and FQNEAQ (reference sequence). Trimming left V 4 bases short and J 0 bases short, with 16 bases between. This CDR3 has 16 residues. CDR3 in DNA: TGTGCCAGCAGCTGGACTACCGGGACAGTCTCCTACGAGCAGTACTTC. This codes for CASSWTTGTVSYEQYF.